One and the same sample provided the 20 T cell receptor beta chains below, sequenced in a study of control samples from healthy donors and cancer patients. Sequencing used immunoSEQ multiplex PCR; TCRdb keeps in-frame clones, though not all of them. The data contain tens of thousands of clones, less than 90% of them singletons. The sequenced material came from blood. The receptors stem from a woman in her forties or fifties in good health.

The chain uses TRBV7-3 and TRBJ2-3, with TRBD2 identical over 11 bases. This CDR3 spans 14 amino acids. The V segment lost 5 bases and the J segment 4 bases; nucleotides outside the gene matches: 2. The germline CDR1 and CDR2 sequences are SGHTA and FQGTGA. DNA for the CDR3: TGTGCCAGCAGCCCGGGACTAGCGGCAGATACGCAGTATTTT. It codes for CASSPGLAADTQYF.

The chain is built from TRBV10-3 and TRBJ2-3; D unresolved. Looked up from germline, CDR1 is ENHRY and CDR2 is SYGVKD. V was clipped by 10 bases and J by 8 bases, with 16 bases between them. The CDR3 consists of 12 residues. The DNA for the CDR3 is TGTGCCACCGACCCCGGCTTAAGTACGCAGTATTTT. Its protein product is CATDPGLSTQYF.

The genes are TRBV3-1 (or the pseudogene TRBV3-2) and TRBJ1-3; D uncertain. Germline V CDR1 and CDR2: LGHDT, YNNKEL (reference sequence). Trimming pared 2 bases from V and 7 bases from J, leaving 18 bases between. The CDR3 consists of 16 residues. CDR3: CASSQSGRSRGNTIYF. DNA of the CDR3: TGTGCCAGCAGCCAATCGGGAAGGTCCAGAGGCAACACCATATATTTT.

The rearrangement links TRBV10-3 to TRBJ1-3, with D possibly TRBD1 on 5 matching bases. CDR3 length: 14 residues. Per germline, CDR1 ENHRY and CDR2 SYGVKD. V was shortened by 7 bases and J by 1 base, with 11 bases between the two germline ends. The CDR3 is CAINRGESGNTIYF. The CDR3 region has the DNA TGTGCCATCAACCGGGGGGAGTCTGGAAACACCATATATTTT.

This chain links TRBV29-1 with TRBJ2-2; no reliable D call. This CDR3 region has 12 residues. Germline CDR1 reads SQVTM; CDR2 reads ANQGSEA. V lost 2 bases and J 7 bases, leaving 8 bases between the germline ends. CDR3 residues: CSVEKGIGELFF. For the CDR3, the DNA is TGCAGCGTTGAAAAGGGTATCGGGGAGCTGTTTTTT.

This chain links TRBV10-3 with TRBJ2-7; 12 bases align to TRBD1. Germline V gives CDR1 ENHRY, CDR2 SYGVKD. The CDR3 covers 16 residues. Losses at the gene ends were 3 bases for V and 6 bases for J; bases not matched to a gene: 9. The CDR3 region is CAISDKGTGGAGEQYF. The CDR3 bases are TGTGCCATCAGTGATAAGGGGACAGGGGGCGCGGGCGAGCAGTACTTC.

This clone was counted only a few times. J is TRBJ1-4 and V is TRBV9; D may be TRBD1 (6 bases). Trimming shortened V by 3 bases and J by 8 bases, and 17 bases separated the two germline ends. The CDR3 is 15 amino acids. CDR1 and CDR2 from the germline V gene are SGDLS and YYNGEE. CDR3 sequence (DNA): TGTGCCAGCAGCGAAGAGGGGGGGACTGGAGAAAAACTGTTTTTT. Translating it yields CASSEEGGTGEKLFF.

V usage is TRBV9 and J usage is TRBJ2-3, with D unclear. The ends were cut back, 2 bases at V and 0 bases at J, with 4 bases in the middle. CDR1 and CDR2 (germline): SGDLS, YYNGEE. This CDR3 comprises 13 residues. The CDR3 region has the DNA TGTGCCAGCAGCGTTAGCAGCACAGATACGCAGTATTTT. This translates into CASSVSSTDTQYF.

The chain joins TRBV6-5 to TRBJ1-1; no reliable D call. Germline-derived CDR1 and CDR2 are MNHEY and SVGAGI. This CDR3 comprises 13 residues. Trimming took off 0 bases at V and 5 bases at J, with 7 bases between the two ends. CDR3 protein: CASSYSRDTEAFF. The CDR3 DNA is TGTGCCAGCAGTTACTCGCGGGATACTGAAGCTTTCTTT.

The chain carries TRBV29-1 and TRBJ2-1, with D maybe TRBD1 (6 bases). Germline loops: CDR1 SQVTM, CDR2 ANQGSEA. The V end lost 6 bases, the J end lost 7 bases, and 19 bases lay between the germline ends. The CDR3 spans 14 residues. CDR3: CSVPGPGVTNEQFF. The CDR3, as DNA: TGCAGCGTCCCGGGCCCAGGGGTGACAAATGAGCAGTTCTTC.

This clone showed up just once. This rearrangement joins TRBV20-1 to TRBJ1-2; D is undetermined. Trimming took off 6 bases at V and 2 bases at J, with 7 bases between the two ends. Germline assignment: CDR1 DFQATT and CDR2 SNEGSKA (reference sequence). The CDR3 length is 11 residues. The CDR3 here is CSAGLNYGYTF. CDR3 coding DNA: TGCAGTGCCGGGTTGAACTATGGCTACACCTTC.

The V call is TRBV18, the J call TRBJ1-4; no clear D. Germline V gives CDR1 KGHSH, CDR2 LQKENI. Deletions cut 3 bases from V and 7 bases from J, with 12 bases between. CDR3 length equals 14 residues. The CDR3 region is CASSPRRSGEKLFF. CDR3 sequence (DNA): TGTGCCAGCTCACCGAGGCGGAGCGGTGAAAAACTGTTTTTT.

The chain combines TRBV18 with TRBJ1-1; no definite D call. The CDR3 is 15 amino acids. The ends were cut back, 0 bases at V and 2 bases at J, with 10 bases in the middle. Germline V CDR1 and CDR2: KGHSH, LQKENI. CDR3 sequence: CASSPPSRDNTEAFF. The DNA of the CDR3 is TGTGCCAGCTCACCACCCTCTCGAGACAACACTGAAGCTTTCTTT. Variable domain in full (rest from reference TRBV18 and TRBJ1-1): NAGVMQNPRHLVRRRGQEARLRCSPMKGHSHVYWYRQLPEEGLKFMVYLQKENIIDESGMPKERFSAEFPKEGPSILRIQQVVRGDSAAYFCASSPPSRDNTEAFFGQGTRLTVV.

The rearrangement links TRBV5-4 to TRBJ2-1; D is unclear. The CDR3 spans 16 residues. Germline assignment: CDR1 SGHNT and CDR2 YYREEE (reference sequence). V was cut by 3 bases and J by 4 bases, with 17 bases left in between. The CDR3 reads CASSSPGVSLYNEQFF. CDR3 in DNA: TGTGCCAGCAGCTCCCCGGGTGTCTCATTATACAATGAGCAGTTCTTC.

The gene calls are TRBV6-4 and TRBJ1-5; D is unclear. V was shortened by 3 bases and J by 0 bases, with 21 bases between the two germline ends. In germline, CDR1 is MRHNA, CDR2 SNTAGT. The CDR3 loop spans 19 amino acids. The CDR3 DNA sequence: TGTGCCAGCAGTGAACGACACCCGATCGGCTTATATAGCAATCAGCCCCAGCATTTT. This gives the protein CASSERHPIGLYSNQPQHF.

The J gene is TRBJ2-1, the V gene TRBV11-2, with 8 bases aligning to TRBD2. Germline V gene sequence: CDR1 SGHAT, CDR2 FQNNGV. V was clipped by 3 bases and J by 4 bases; unmatched bases: 5. The CDR3 extends over 15 amino acids. The CDR3 DNA follows: TGTGCCAGCAGCTTGGCGGGAGGCGTTTACAATGAGCAGTTCTTC. Encoded protein: CASSLAGGVYNEQFF.

The V call is TRBV10-3, the J call TRBJ1-2; D is unresolved. This CDR3 region has 11 residues. V was cut by 3 bases and J by 8 bases, with 7 bases left in between. Germline V gene sequence: CDR1 ENHRY, CDR2 SYGVKD. CDR3 coding DNA: TGTGCCATCAGTGATTTCGCAGGCTACACCTTC. Its protein is CAISDFAGYTF.

The chain links TRBV5-1 to TRBJ2-1; no reliable D call. Trimming cost V 5 bases and J 9 bases, with 15 bases left between them. The CDR3 sequence is 13 residues long. Germline CDR1 reads SGHRS; CDR2 reads YFSETQ. The CDR3, as DNA: TGCGCCAGCAGTTTTGACTCGCCCGGTGAGCAGTTCTTC. This sequence encodes CASSFDSPGEQFF.

This chain links TRBV19 with TRBJ1-5; tentative D call: TRBD1 (6 bases). Trimming left V 7 bases short and J 0 bases short, with 13 bases between. Germline V CDR1 and CDR2: LNHDA, SQIVND (reference sequence). This CDR3 has 15 residues. CDR3 protein: CASTAQQGSNQPQHF. The CDR3 coding sequence is TGTGCCAGTACCGCACAACAGGGTAGCAATCAGCCCCAGCATTTT.

The chain uses TRBV30 and TRBJ2-7; D is perhaps TRBD2 (5 bases). Germline loops: CDR1 GTSNPN, CDR2 SVGIG (reference sequence). V lost 1 base and J lost 4, with 20 bases in between. This CDR3 is built from 16 residues. The CDR3 nucleotides are TGTGCCTGGAGTGGTAACCCGGGAAGGACCCCTTACGAGCAGTACTTC. As protein: CAWSGNPGRTPYEQYF.